This TCR beta chain was observed in a study of radiotherapy plus CTLA-4 blockade in lung cancer. Study overall: Objective responses arose in approximately 17% of patients, and approximately 28% experienced disease control.

On this clone itself: Its antigen is undetermined.

Trimming took 4 bases from V and 6 from J, leaving 7 bases between them. Germline CDR1 is SGHAT and CDR2 is FQNNGV. The CDR3 runs 12 residues. Libraries were prepared by immunoSEQ multiplex PCR; TCRdb keeps only in-frame clonotypes and omits some of them. The data contain 80,000 to 100,000 clones, approximately 85% of them singletons. Study observations and caveats: The study found tumor-derived TCR clones expanded in blood after radiotherapy plus ipilimumab. Per reports, early blood T cell clone dynamics, plus interferon-beta, forecast response most strongly.

This TCR derives from a human donor with non-small cell lung cancer who had a partial response to radiotherapy plus ipilimumab. J is TRBJ1-5 and V is TRBV11-2; D call uncertain. The sample was peripheral blood, taken from a patient treated with radiotherapy plus ipilimumab. The CDR3 DNA is TGTGCCAGCAGCTCCCTAGGTCAGCCCCAGCATTTT. Protein product: CASSSLGQPQHF.